The clone carrying this T cell receptor (beta chain) was observed at least ten times. This sample is part of a study of human T cells and chemical hapten exposure. Study at large: Sensitization involved placing 2% DPC onto a roughly 2 cm by roughly 2 cm region of upper inner arm skin.

The sample's time point: patch test 2, 6 weeks after DPC sensitization. Treatment here: therapeutic diphenylcyclopropenone sensitization with weekly scalp DPC. Unfractionated whole blood yielded total RNA. Each CDR3 protein is one row after TCRdb ran MiXCR on the RACE reads. The repertoire holds approximately 46,000 distinct CDR3 sequences, with approximately 9.6% as singletons. Trimming at V came to 0 bases and at J to 4 bases, leaving 9 bases not matched to a gene. CDR1 and CDR2 (germline): LGHNA, YSLEER. The CDR3 is 16 residues long. Sequencing was performed on whole blood, taken in connection with sensitization to the hapten diphenylcyclopropenone (DPC). The chain recombines TRBV4-3 with TRBJ2-7; 7 bases agree with TRBD1. The receptor was derived from a woman aged 25 to 39 with alopecia areata. Some clones in this sample may be carry-over from other donors' samples. CDR3 sequence reads: CASSQEYRTGRYEQYF. CDR3 coding DNA: TGCGCCAGCAGCCAAGAGTACAGGACAGGACGGTACGAGCAGTACTTC.